This T cell receptor (beta chain) was found in a study of blood T cell repertoires in COVID-19. Study-wide context: Donors in the United States, Italy and Spain gave samples during acute or convalescent COVID-19. PBMCs, B-cell-depleted T cells, or T cells were the source of the cDNA or gDNA that made up the material.

This clone was seen once. Repertoires were generated with immunoSEQ multiplex PCR, while TCRdb's copy carries only in-frame clones and drops some. The sample lists over 120,000 clones, 87% seen once, with 30% to 45% in the top ten. The CDR3 covers 14 residues. Trimming took off 5 bases at V and 2 bases at J, with 12 bases between the two ends. Looked up from germline, CDR1 is SNHLY and CDR2 is FYNNEI. This chain connects TRBV2 to TRBJ1-1; tentative D call: TRBD1 (6 bases). Source material: peripheral blood. The sequence was collected from a man aged 45-65 years who had recovered from COVID-19. CDR3: CASSFDRSNTEAFF. The CDR3 DNA follows: TGTGCCAGCAGTTTTGACAGGTCTAACACTGAAGCTTTCTTT.